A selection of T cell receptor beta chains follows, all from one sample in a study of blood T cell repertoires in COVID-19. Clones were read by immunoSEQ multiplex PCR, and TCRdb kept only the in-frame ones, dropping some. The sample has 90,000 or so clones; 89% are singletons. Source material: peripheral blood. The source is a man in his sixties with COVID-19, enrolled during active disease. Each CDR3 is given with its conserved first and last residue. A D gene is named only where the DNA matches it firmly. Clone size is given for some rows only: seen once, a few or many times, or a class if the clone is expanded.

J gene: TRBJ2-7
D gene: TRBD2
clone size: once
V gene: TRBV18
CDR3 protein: CASSPLLAGSSYEQYF
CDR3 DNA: TGTGCCAGCTCACCGTTACTAGCGGGGAGCTCCTACGAGCAGTACTTC

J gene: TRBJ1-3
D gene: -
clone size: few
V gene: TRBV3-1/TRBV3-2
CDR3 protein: CASSQDRVSGNTIYF
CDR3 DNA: TGTGCCAGCAGCCAAGACAGGGTCTCTGGAAACACCATATATTTT

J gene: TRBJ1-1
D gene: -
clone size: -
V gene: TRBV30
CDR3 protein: CAWSLINTEAFF
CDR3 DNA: TGTGCCTGGAGTCTAATTAACACTGAAGCTTTCTTT

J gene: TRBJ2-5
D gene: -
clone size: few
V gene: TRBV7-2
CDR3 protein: CASSLDRGAETQYF
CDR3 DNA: TGTGCCAGCAGCTTAGATAGGGGCGCAGAGACCCAGTACTTC

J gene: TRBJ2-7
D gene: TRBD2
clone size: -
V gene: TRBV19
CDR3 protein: CASSIREGSYEQYF
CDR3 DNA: TGTGCCAGTAGTATACGGGAGGGCTCCTACGAGCAGTACTTC

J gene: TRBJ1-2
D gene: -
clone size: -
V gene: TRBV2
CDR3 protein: CASSETDYGYTF
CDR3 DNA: TGTGCCAGCAGTGAAACAGACTATGGCTACACCTTC

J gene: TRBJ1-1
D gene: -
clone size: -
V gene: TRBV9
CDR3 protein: CASSSPAEAFF
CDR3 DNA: TGTGCCAGCAGCTCTCCGGCTGAAGCTTTCTTT

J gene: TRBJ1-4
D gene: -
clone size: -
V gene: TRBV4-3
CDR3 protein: CASSQLSRGVEKLFF
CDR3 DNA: TGCGCCAGCAGCCAACTGTCTCGAGGAGTGGAAAAACTGTTTTTT

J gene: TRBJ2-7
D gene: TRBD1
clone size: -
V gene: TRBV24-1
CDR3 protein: CATSDPGTGGYEQYF
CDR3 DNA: TGTGCCACCAGTGATCCCGGGACAGGGGGATACGAGCAGTACTTC

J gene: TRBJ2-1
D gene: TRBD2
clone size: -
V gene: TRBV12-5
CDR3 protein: CASGLGLAGVGEQFF
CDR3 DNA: TGTGCTAGTGGTTTGGGACTAGCGGGAGTAGGTGAGCAGTTCTTC